Each of the 13 T cell receptor beta chains below was sequenced from the same sample in a study of OX40 agonist ivuxolimab in advanced cancers. This table comes from immunoSEQ multiplex PCR, and its TCRdb copy is limited to in-frame clones, with some not included. Seen here are about 26,000 clones, 85% to 90% observed once, and the top ten hold 34%. Here the sequenced sample was CD4+ or CD8+ T cells sorted from blood, taken in a trial of the OX40 agonist ivuxolimab. These receptors all stem from an adult with an advanced solid tumor such as melanoma, head and neck, liver or kidney cancer.

This rearrangement joins TRBV23-1 to TRBJ1-2, with TRBD1 as a possible D gene (6 bases). TRBV23-1 is marked as an open reading frame, function uncertain. This CDR3 contains 12 residues. Trimming left V 9 bases short and J 7 bases short, with 15 bases between. CDR3 residues: CASTGIIGGYTF. In DNA, the CDR3 is TGCGCCAGTACAGGGATCATAGGTGGCTACACCTTC.

The chain combines TRBV19 with TRBJ1-5; D remains unclear. V was shortened by 3 bases and J by 0 bases, with 6 bases between the two germline ends. Germline V gene data show CDR1 as LNHDA and CDR2 as SQIVND (reference sequence). This CDR3 is 14 amino acids long. The CDR3 DNA reads TGTGCCAGTAGTATTGGGTATAGCAATCAGCCCCAGCATTTT. Protein product: CASSIGYSNQPQHF.

The chain is built from TRBV30 and TRBJ2-2; 7 bases align to TRBD2. This CDR3 has 16 residues. Germline V gene data show CDR1 as GTSNPN and CDR2 as SVGIG (reference sequence). V lost 4 bases, J lost 3 bases, and 11 bases stayed unmatched. CDR3 loop: CAWIHIGRRDTGELFF. DNA for the CDR3: TGTGCCTGGATTCATATCGGGAGGAGGGACACCGGGGAGCTGTTTTTT.

The chain combines TRBV28 with TRBJ2-7; a weak D match, TRBD1 (5 bases). Looked up from germline, CDR1 is MDHEN and CDR2 is SYDVKM. V lost 0 bases and J lost 4, with 10 bases in between. This CDR3 has 14 amino acids. The CDR3 DNA reads as TGTGCCAGCAGTTTATGGCCAGGGAATTACGAGCAGTACTTC. This gives the protein CASSLWPGNYEQYF.

The chain is built from TRBV7-2 and TRBJ2-1, with D maybe TRBD2 (5 bases). The CDR3 spans 14 residues. Trimming cost V 2 bases and J 5 bases, with 10 bases left between them. CDR1 is SGHTA, CDR2 FQGNSA, per germline. Here the CDR3 reads CASSLILADNEQFF. DNA for the CDR3: TGTGCCAGCAGCTTAATTCTAGCCGACAATGAGCAGTTCTTC.

The rearrangement uses TRBV11-2 and TRBJ2-1; D not certain. CDR3 length equals 12 residues. V was shortened by 5 bases and J by 7 bases, with 9 bases between the two germline ends. Germline V lookup: CDR1 SGHAT, CDR2 FQNNGV. Here the CDR3 DNA reads TGTGCCAGCAGCCCAGCCTTAAATGAGCAGTTCTTC. This sequence encodes CASSPALNEQFF.

This chain uses TRBV15 with TRBJ2-1; D is uncertain. The CDR3 is made up of 13 amino acids. Germline V gene sequence: CDR1 LNHNV, CDR2 YYDKDF (reference sequence). Trimming shortened V by 2 bases and J by 8 bases, and 10 bases separated the two germline ends. CDR3 amino acids: CATSRYHQDEQFF. The CDR3 DNA reads as TGTGCCACCAGCAGATACCACCAGGATGAGCAGTTCTTC. Full variable domain (outside the CDR3, taken from reference TRBV15 and TRBJ2-1): DAMVIQNPRYQVTQFGKPVTLSCSQTLNHNVMYWYQQKSSQAPKLLFHYYDKDFNNEADTPDNFQSRRPNTSFCFLDIRSPGLGDTAMYLCATSRYHQDEQFFGPGTRLTVL.

The chain is built from TRBV5-1 and TRBJ2-1; D gene ambiguous. Germline V CDR1 and CDR2: SGHRS, YFSETQ. The CDR3 contains 16 residues. V dropped 4 bases and J dropped 2 bases, with 16 bases sitting between them. The CDR3: CASSPELRRPYNEQFF. DNA for the CDR3: TGCGCCAGCAGCCCAGAGCTCCGCCGCCCCTACAATGAGCAGTTCTTC. The full variable domain, in which reference TRBV5-1 and TRBJ2-1 provide the parts outside the CDR3, is KAGVTQTPRYLIKTRGQQVTLSCSPISGHRSVSWYQQTPGQGLQFLFEYFSETQRNKGNFPGRFSGRQFSNSRSEMNVSTLELGDSALYLCASSPELRRPYNEQFFGPGTRLTVL.

The V and J genes are TRBV7-9 and TRBJ2-5; TRBD1 is a possible D gene (5 bases). CDR3 length: 14 amino acids. V dropped 4 bases and J dropped 5 bases, with 14 bases sitting between them. Germline loops: CDR1 SEHNR, CDR2 FQNEAQ (reference sequence). The CDR3 bases are TGTGCCAGCAGCTCACCCTTGGGGCGCGAGACCCAGTACTTC. Its translation: CASSSPLGRETQYF.

V usage is TRBV27 and J usage is TRBJ2-7, with 14 bases identical to TRBD2. Trimming at V came to 4 bases and at J to 6 bases, leaving 5 bases not matched to a gene. The length of the CDR3 is 15 residues. CDR1 is MNHEY, CDR2 SMNVEV, per germline (reference sequence). CDR3 nucleotide sequence: TGTGCCAGCAGTTCCGGGACTAGCGGGAGTACCGAGCAGTACTTC. Translating it yields CASSSGTSGSTEQYF.

This clone was recorded only once. This sequence joins TRBV19 and TRBJ1-1, with D unclear. Germline assignment: CDR1 LNHDA and CDR2 SQIVND (reference sequence). CDR3 length: 15 residues. Trimming shortened V by 6 bases and J by 1 base, and 15 bases separated the two germline ends. DNA for the CDR3: TGTGCCAGTAGATCCCTCGGACTGAAGAACACTGAAGCTTTCTTT. Translation gives CASRSLGLKNTEAFF. Full variable domain (outside the CDR3, taken from reference TRBV19 and TRBJ1-1): DGGITQSPKYLFRKEGQNVTLSCEQNLNHDAMYWYRQDPGQGLRLIYYSQIVNDFQKGDIAEGYSVSREKKESFPLTVTSAQKNPTAFYLCASRSLGLKNTEAFFGQGTRLTVV.

The rearrangement joins TRBV11-2 to TRBJ2-1, with 9 bases lining up with TRBD2. The germline V gene encodes CDR1 SGHAT and CDR2 FQNNGV. Trimming took 2 bases from V and 6 from J; bases not matched to a gene: 11. CDR3 length equals 17 residues. Here the CDR3 reads CASSLSFAGGPGNEQFF. DNA for the CDR3: TGTGCCAGCAGCTTAAGTTTTGCGGGGGGGCCGGGCAATGAGCAGTTCTTC.

J is TRBJ1-4 and V is TRBV4-3; 11 bases agree with TRBD1. The CDR3 length is 15 residues. The ends lost 3 bases at V and 4 bases at J; junction bases unmatched: 1. From germline, CDR1 is LGHNA and CDR2 YSLEER. The DNA of the CDR3 is TGCGCCAGCAGCCAGGGGACAGGGGGTAATGAAAAACTGTTTTTT. Translated: CASSQGTGGNEKLFF.